The TCR beta chain described here comes from a study of blood T cell repertoires in COVID-19. The wider study: Samples taken during acute and convalescent COVID-19 were collected in the United States, Italy and Spain. Sample material is recorded as cDNA or gDNA derived from T cells, B-cell-depleted T cells, or PBMCs.

Original processing methods: Reference gene primer amplification in the assay estimated nucleated cell counts. TCRdb's copy holds only in-frame clones and misses some; the assay was immunoSEQ multiplex PCR. V, J and clone size derive from that table, while D and trimming were established from the DNA sequence. This table holds 130,000 to 150,000 clones, around 87% found once. A note on this clone: Other DNA sequences in this specimen translate into the identical CDR3.

CDR1 is LNHDA, CDR2 SQIVND, per germline (reference sequence). J lost 2 bases, V lost 3 bases, and 3 bases had no gene match. The CDR3 extends over 16 amino acids. This sequence originates from a woman aged 40 to 50 with acute or convalescent COVID-19. Material: peripheral blood. The chain joins TRBV19 to TRBJ2-2; 10 bases map to TRBD2. In nucleotides, the CDR3 is TGTGCCAGTAGTATTGGACTAGCGGTTAACACCGGGGAGCTGTTTTTT. Protein: CASSIGLAVNTGELFF.